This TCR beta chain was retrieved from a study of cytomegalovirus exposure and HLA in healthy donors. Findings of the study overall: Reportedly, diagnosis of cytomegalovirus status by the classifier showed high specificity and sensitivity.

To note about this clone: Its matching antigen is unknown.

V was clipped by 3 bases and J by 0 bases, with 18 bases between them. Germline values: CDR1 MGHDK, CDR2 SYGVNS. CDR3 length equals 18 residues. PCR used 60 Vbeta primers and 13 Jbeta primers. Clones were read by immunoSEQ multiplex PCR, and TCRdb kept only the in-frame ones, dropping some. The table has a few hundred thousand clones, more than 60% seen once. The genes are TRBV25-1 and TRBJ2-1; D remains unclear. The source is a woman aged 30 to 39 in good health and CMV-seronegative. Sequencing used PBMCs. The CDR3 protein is CASSEEPPELSSYNEQFF. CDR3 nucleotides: TGTGCCAGCAGTGAGGAGCCCCCCGAACTTAGCTCCTACAATGAGCAGTTCTTC.